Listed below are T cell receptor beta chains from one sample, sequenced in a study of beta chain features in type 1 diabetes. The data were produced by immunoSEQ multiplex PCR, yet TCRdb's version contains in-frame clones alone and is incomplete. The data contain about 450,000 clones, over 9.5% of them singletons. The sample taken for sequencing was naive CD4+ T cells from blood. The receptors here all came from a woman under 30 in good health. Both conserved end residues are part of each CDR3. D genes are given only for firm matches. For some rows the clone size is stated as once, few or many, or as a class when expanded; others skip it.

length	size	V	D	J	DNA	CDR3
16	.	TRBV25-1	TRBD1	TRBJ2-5	TGTGCCAGCAGTGAAGGGGACAGGGTGTGGGCAGAGACCCAGTACTTC	CASSEGDRVWAETQYF
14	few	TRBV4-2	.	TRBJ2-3	TGTGCCAGCAGCCAAGAGGGGTATCGGGGTACGCAGTATTTT	CASSQEGYRGTQYF
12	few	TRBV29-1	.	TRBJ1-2	TGCAGCGTTGGTCCGGGGAACTATGGCTACACCTTC	CSVGPGNYGYTF
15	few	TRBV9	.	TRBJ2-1	TGTGCCAGCAGCCCCCAGCTAGCGATTAATAATGAGCAGTTCTTC	CASSPQLAINNEQFF
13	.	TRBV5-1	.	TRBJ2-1	TGCGCCAGCAGCTTAGAGGCGGGCAATGAGCAGTTCTTC	CASSLEAGNEQFF
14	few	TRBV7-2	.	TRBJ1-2	TGTGCCAGCAGCTTAGCGCGCCAGGGGCATGGCTACACCTTC	CASSLARQGHGYTF
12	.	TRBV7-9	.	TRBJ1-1	TGTGCCAGCATCCAGGTTTGGGGATCAGCTTTCTTT	CASIQVWGSAFF
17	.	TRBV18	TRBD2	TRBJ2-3	TGTGCCAGCTCACACCGGGGGACTAGACAAGGAGGAGATACGCAGTATTTT	CASSHRGTRQGGDTQYF
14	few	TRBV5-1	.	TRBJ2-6	TGCGCCAGCATTGACACATCTGGGGCCAACGTCCTGACTTTC	CASIDTSGANVLTF
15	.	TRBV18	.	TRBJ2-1	TGTGCCAGCTCACCCGGCAGGGGGGCCTACAATGAGCAGTTCTTC	CASSPGRGAYNEQFF
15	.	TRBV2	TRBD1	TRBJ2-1	TGTGCCAGCAGCCGCAGACAGGGGATCGGGAATGAGCAGTTCTTC	CASSRRQGIGNEQFF
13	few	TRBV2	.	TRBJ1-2	TGTGCCAGCAGTGGCGGGGGGAACTATGGCTACACCTTC	CASSGGGNYGYTF
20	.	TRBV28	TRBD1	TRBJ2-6	TGTGCCAGCAGTCTACAGGACAGGGGGCGCTGGGACCCTGGGGCCAACGTCCTGACTTTC	CASSLQDRGRWDPGANVLTF
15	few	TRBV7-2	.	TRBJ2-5	TGTGCCAGCAGCTTCGGCCAGGGGCGGGAAGAGACCCAGTACTTC	CASSFGQGREETQYF
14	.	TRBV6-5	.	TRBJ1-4	TGTGCCAGCAGTTACAGGGTACATAATGAAAAACTGTTTTTT	CASSYRVHNEKLFF
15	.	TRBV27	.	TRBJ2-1	TGTGCCAGCAGTTTACGTCGTGGCTTTTACAATGAGCAGTTCTTC	CASSLRRGFYNEQFF
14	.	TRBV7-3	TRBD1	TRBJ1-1	TGTGCCAGCAGCCGACAGGGACGGGACACTGAAGCTTTCTTT	CASSRQGRDTEAFF